Each of the 5 T cell receptor beta chains below was sequenced from the same sample in a study of shared clonotypes between healthy human individuals. Profiling relied on immunoSEQ multiplex PCR, and the TCRdb table lists in-frame clones only, not all of them. Seen here are over 800,000 clones, more than 85% observed once, and the top ten hold 24%. CD45RO negativity and positive selection for CCR7 defined naive CD8 cells, a population that excluded terminally differentiated effector memory CD45RA+ cells. Sequenced sample: naive CD8+ T cells sorted from blood. These receptor sequences come from a man aged 25-45 years in good health.

The chain joins TRBV9 to TRBJ1-1; 10 bases map to TRBD1. This CDR3 is built from 17 residues. With 3 bases clipped from V and 0 bases from J, the junction kept 8 bases outside the gene matches. Per germline, CDR1 SGDLS and CDR2 YYNGEE. The CDR3 is CASSAPQTGGMNTEAFF. The CDR3 DNA sequence: TGTGCCAGCAGCGCACCCCAGACAGGGGGCATGAACACTGAAGCTTTCTTT. Filled out from reference TRBV9 and TRBJ1-1, the complete variable domain reads DSGVTQTPKHLITATGQRVTLRCSPRSGDLSVYWYQQSLDQGLQFLIQYYNGEERAKGNILERFSAQQFPDLHSELNLSSLELGDSALYFCASSAPQTGGMNTEAFFGQGTRLTVV.

A word on this clone: This sample also contains other DNA sequences that code for the same CDR3. The chain couples TRBV7-9 to TRBJ1-5; 7 bases line up with TRBD1. The CDR3 is made up of 15 amino acids. Trimming at V came to 3 bases and at J to 4 bases, leaving 6 bases not matched to a gene. CDR1 and CDR2 from the germline V gene are SEHNR and FQNEAQ (reference sequence). The CDR3 reads CASSFSGRGNQPQHF. The CDR3 bases are TGTGCCAGCAGCTTTTCCGGCAGGGGGAATCAGCCCCAGCATTTT. Looking up the rest from reference TRBV7-9 and TRBJ1-5 gives the full variable domain: DTGVSQNPRHKITKRGQNVTFRCDPISEHNRLYWYRQTLGQGPEFLTYFQNEAQLEKSRLLSDRFSAERPKGSFSTLEIQRTEQGDSAMYLCASSFSGRGNQPQHFGDGTRLSIL.

This rearrangement joins TRBV6-1 to TRBJ2-7, with TRBD1 identical over 8 bases. The junction had 8 bases not matched to a gene; V was cut back by 5 bases and J by 5 bases. The CDR3 totals 14 residues. Germline CDR1 and CDR2: MNHNS and SASEGT. The chain's CDR3 is CASSKEPGQDEQYF. Here the CDR3 DNA reads TGTGCCAGCAGTAAAGAACCGGGACAGGACGAGCAGTACTTC.

The chain carries TRBV9 and TRBJ2-1; D not resolved. The germline gives CDR1 SGDLS, CDR2 YYNGEE. This CDR3 contains 14 residues. The ends were cut back, 0 bases at V and 2 bases at J, with 6 bases in the middle. The CDR3 is CASSVGQAYNEQFF. CDR3 nucleotides: TGTGCCAGCAGCGTAGGGCAGGCCTACAATGAGCAGTTCTTC.

The rearrangement joins TRBV10-3 to TRBJ2-5, with D hard to call. The CDR3 has 14 amino acids. V was shortened by 3 bases and J by 1 base, with 9 bases between the two germline ends. Germline loops: CDR1 ENHRY, CDR2 SYGVKD. The DNA for the CDR3 is TGTGCCATCAGTGATCTTCCAAGCCAAGAGACCCAGTACTTC. Residues: CAISDLPSQETQYF.